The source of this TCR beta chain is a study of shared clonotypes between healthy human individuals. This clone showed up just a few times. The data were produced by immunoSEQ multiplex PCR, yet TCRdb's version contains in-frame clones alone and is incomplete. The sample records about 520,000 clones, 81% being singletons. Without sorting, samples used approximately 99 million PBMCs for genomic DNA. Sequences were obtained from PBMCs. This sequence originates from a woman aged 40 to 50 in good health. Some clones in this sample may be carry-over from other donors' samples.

The CDR3 reads CASREQGAGYEQYF. The CDR3 region has the DNA TGTGCCAGCAGAGAGCAGGGGGCTGGCTACGAGCAGTACTTC. V is TRBV28 and J is TRBJ2-5; the match to TRBD1 covers 8 bases. The assigned J gene may be wrong: the sequence end matches TRBJ2-7 better. CDR3 length: 14 residues. Germline V gives CDR1 MDHEN, CDR2 SYDVKM.